Shown below are 7 T cell receptor beta chains from a single sample sequenced in a study of patients and donors after allogeneic stem cell transplantation. One entry per CDR3 protein, called by TCRdb with MiXCR from the RT-PCR reads. Seen here are approximately 140,000 distinct CDR3 sequences, approximately 40% observed once, and the top ten hold approximately 50%. Sequenced material: blood, either unsorted or a sorted T cell fraction (not recorded which). The origin of the receptors is a human donor who was either an allogeneic HSCT recipient or a stem cell or donor lymphocyte infusion donor (not recorded which). It is not recorded whose cells these are; they may come from a transplant donor.

This chain joins TRBV7-9 and TRBJ1-5, with D unclear. Trimming removed 2 bases at V and 6 bases at J, with 5 bases between. Germline CDR1 SEHNR, CDR2 FQNEAQ (reference sequence). This CDR3 is built from 12 residues. The CDR3 DNA is TGTGCCAGCAGCTTAATGGCTCAGCCCCAGCATTTT. Translating it yields CASSLMAQPQHF.

The chain combines TRBV7-9 with TRBJ2-4; D ambiguous. The CDR3 extends over 15 amino acids. Germline-derived CDR1 and CDR2 are SEHNR and FQNEAQ (reference sequence). Deletions cut 5 bases from V and 0 bases from J, with 11 bases between. The CDR3 coding sequence is TGTGCCAGCAGCCCCAACGGGTTAGCCAAAAACATTCAGTACTTC. This gives the protein CASSPNGLAKNIQYF.

The V call is TRBV20-1, the J call TRBJ1-2; D remains ambiguous. Germline values: CDR1 DFQATT, CDR2 SNEGSKA (reference sequence). Trimming took 2 bases from V and 4 from J, leaving 11 bases between them. The CDR3 totals 13 residues. CDR3 protein: CSARRSYPYGYTF. CDR3 nucleotide sequence: TGCAGTGCTAGAAGAAGTTATCCCTATGGCTACACCTTC.

This chain links TRBV27 with TRBJ2-3; the D call may be TRBD1 or TRBD2 (5 bases each). This CDR3 contains 13 residues. CDR1 and CDR2 (germline): MNHEY, SMNVEV (reference sequence). The germline V and J ends were trimmed by 4 bases and 1 base, with 6 bases remaining between them. The CDR3 DNA reads TGTGCCAGCAGTTCGGGGCGCACAGATACGCAGTATTTT. Its translation: CASSSGRTDTQYF.

The rearrangement uses TRBV12-3 or TRBV12-4 and TRBJ1-5; no firm D call. This CDR3 comprises 13 residues. V gave up 6 bases and J gave up 1 base, with 7 bases separating them. Here the CDR3 DNA reads TGTGCCAGCAGCGCCGACAGCAATCAGCCCCAGCATTTT. Translation gives CASSADSNQPQHF.

As for this clonotype: A read error may account for a junction end that differs from germline. The chain has TRBV7-2 and TRBJ2-3, with D unresolved. Looked up from germline, CDR1 is SGHTA and CDR2 is FQGNSA. The CDR3 sequence is 15 residues long. CDR3 amino acids: CASSLVGLRTDTQYF. The DNA of the CDR3 is TGTGCCAGCAGCTTAGTAGGCCTACGCACGGATACGCAGTATTTT. Based on the CDR3 plus reference TRBV7-2 and TRBJ2-3, the full variable domain is GAGVSQSPSNKVTEKGKDVELRCDPISGHTALYWYRQSLGQGLEFLIYFQGNSAPDKSGLPSDRFSAERTGGSVSTLTIQRTQQEDSAVYLCASSLVGLRTDTQYFGPGTRLTVL.

This clonotype has only a few counts. This chain joins TRBV7-2 and TRBJ1-5, with D unresolved. Trimming stripped 1 base from V and 1 base from J, with 8 bases between. Germline V gene sequence: CDR1 SGHTA, CDR2 FQGNSA. CDR3 length: 15 amino acids. The CDR3 is CASSLDGKSNQPQHF. The DNA of the CDR3 is TGTGCCAGCAGCTTAGACGGGAAGAGCAATCAGCCCCAGCATTTT.